The present T cell receptor beta chain was sequenced within a study of tissue T cells after allogeneic stem cell transplantation. The CDR3 runs to 13 residues. Germline CDR1 SGHDT, CDR2 YYEEEE. The ends were cut back, 1 base at V and 4 bases at J, with 8 bases in the middle. Enrolled prospectively were adult allogeneic hematopoietic cell transplant recipients whose graft-versus-host disease was steroid-refractory. Autopsy tissues spanned esophagus to rectum, liver, skin, and lymphoid organs including spleen. TCRdb's copy holds only in-frame clones and misses some; the assay was immunoSEQ multiplex PCR. This sample has over a thousand clones, with about three fifths found just once. About this clone: No antigen is known for it.

Broader study findings: Within patients, tissue anatomy strongly shaped TCR repertoire composition.

The V call is TRBV5-6, the J call TRBJ1-2; D is uncertain. This TCR was recovered from a male patient aged 60 or older with steroid-refractory graft-versus-host disease after an allogeneic stem cell transplant. Some T cells may be graft donor cells. The specimen was stomach tissue, collected at autopsy. In DNA, the CDR3 is TGTGCCAGCAGCTTGAGTCAGCTCTATGGCTACACCTTC. This sequence encodes CASSLSQLYGYTF. The whole variable domain, remainder taken from reference TRBV5-6 and TRBJ1-2, is DAGVTQSPTHLIKTRGQQVTLRCSPKSGHDTVSWYQQALGQGPQFIFQYYEEEERQRGNFPDRFSGHQFPNYSSELNVNALLLGDSALYLCASSLSQLYGYTFGSGTRLTVV.